The entry below gives a single T cell receptor beta chain sequence along with its context. What it binds is not known. This sample was taken from a study of blood T cells in healthy people across ages. Turning to the study itself: About one barcoded beta molecule per two T cells was the capture yield of template switching. Broader study findings: Long-lived donors had more naive CD4+ cells and higher diversity than aged donors.

PBMCs numbering at least 6 million were isolated per sample. Then a second PCR, running roughly 7 to 11 cycles, was carried out with a sample-barcoded 5' primer and a J-beta primer mix. Each single sample gave us at least 2.5 million CDR3-containing paired-end reads. TCRdb re-derived calls from the 5' RACE reads in MiXCR, one entry per CDR3 protein. The repertoire consists of about 780,000 distinct CDR3 sequences, with around 50% occurring once and the leading ten covering around 18%. Specimen: blood. The clonotype comes from a man at least 80 years old in good health.

CDR3 sequence (DNA): TGCGCCAGCAGCTCTCCCGGGGAAGCGGGAGACCAAGAGACCCAGTACTTC. This sequence encodes CASSSPGEAGDQETQYF. The rearrangement uses TRBV5-1 and TRBJ2-5; 8 nucleotides align to TRBD2. There are 17 residues in the CDR3. Trimming cost V 3 bases and J 0 bases; bases outside gene matches: 10. CDR1 is SGHRS, CDR2 YFSETQ, per germline.